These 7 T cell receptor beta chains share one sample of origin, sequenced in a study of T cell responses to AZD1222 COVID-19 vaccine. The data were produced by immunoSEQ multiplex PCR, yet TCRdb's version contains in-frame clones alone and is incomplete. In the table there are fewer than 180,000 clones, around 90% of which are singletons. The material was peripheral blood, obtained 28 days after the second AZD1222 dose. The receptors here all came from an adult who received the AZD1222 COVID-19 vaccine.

As DNA, the CDR3 is TGTGCCAGCAGTTACGTGCGACTAGCGGGAGTAGTAGAGCAGTACTTC. This codes for CASSYVRLAGVVEQYF. The rearrangement joins TRBV6-2 or TRBV6-3 to TRBJ2-7; 12 positions agree with TRBD2. The CDR3 has 16 amino acids. Germline V gene sequence: CDR1 MNHEY, CDR2 SVGEGT. V gave up 2 bases and J gave up 7 bases; unmatched junction bases: 9.

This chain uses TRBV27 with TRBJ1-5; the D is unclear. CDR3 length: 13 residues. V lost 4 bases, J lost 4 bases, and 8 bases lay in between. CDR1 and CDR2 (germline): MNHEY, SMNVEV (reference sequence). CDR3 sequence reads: CASSSQNNQPQHF. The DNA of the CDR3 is TGTGCCAGCAGTTCACAGAATAATCAGCCCCAGCATTTT.

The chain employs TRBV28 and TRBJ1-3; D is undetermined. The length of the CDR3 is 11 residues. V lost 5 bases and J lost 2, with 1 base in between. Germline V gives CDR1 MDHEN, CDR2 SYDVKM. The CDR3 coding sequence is TGTGCCAGCAGTGCTGGAAACACCATATATTTT. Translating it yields CASSAGNTIYF.

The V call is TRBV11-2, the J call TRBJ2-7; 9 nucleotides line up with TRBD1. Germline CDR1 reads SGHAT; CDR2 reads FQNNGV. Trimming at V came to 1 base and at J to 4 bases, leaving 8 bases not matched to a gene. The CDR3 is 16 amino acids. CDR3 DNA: TGTGCCAGCAGCTTAGGTGAGGGGACAGGGAAGTACGAGCAGTACTTC. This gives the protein CASSLGEGTGKYEQYF.

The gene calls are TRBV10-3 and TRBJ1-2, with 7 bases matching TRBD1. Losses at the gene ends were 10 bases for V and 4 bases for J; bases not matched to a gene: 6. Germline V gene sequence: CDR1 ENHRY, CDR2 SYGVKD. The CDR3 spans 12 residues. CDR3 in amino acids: CATSRTGYGYTF. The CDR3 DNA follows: TGTGCCACTTCCAGGACAGGCTATGGCTACACCTTC.

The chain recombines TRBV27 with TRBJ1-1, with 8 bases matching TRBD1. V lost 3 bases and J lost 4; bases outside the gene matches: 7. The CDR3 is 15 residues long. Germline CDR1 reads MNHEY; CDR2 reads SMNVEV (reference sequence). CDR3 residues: CASSLPGGRFTEAFF. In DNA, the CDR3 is TGTGCCAGCAGTTTGCCAGGGGGCCGCTTCACTGAAGCTTTCTTT.

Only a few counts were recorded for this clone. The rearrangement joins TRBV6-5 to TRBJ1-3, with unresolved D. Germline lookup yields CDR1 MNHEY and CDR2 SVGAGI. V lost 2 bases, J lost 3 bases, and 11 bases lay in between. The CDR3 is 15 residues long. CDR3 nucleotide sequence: TGTGCCAGCAGTTACGGTGTGGAGCTTGGAAACACCATATATTTT. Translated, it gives CASSYGVELGNTIYF.